This is a list of T cell receptor beta chains from one sample in a study of T-cell reconstitution after alpha-beta-depleted transplantation in children. TCRdb called the PCR reads again in MiXCR, with one record for every CDR3 protein. The sample has around 230,000 distinct CDR3 sequences, roughly 15% seen once. The material sequenced was PBMCs, mostly from graft donor cells, taken 360 days after TCRalphabeta/CD19-depleted stem cell transplant. These receptors originate from a male patient aged 2 to 10 who had a stem cell transplant for acute lymphoblastic leukemia, so the T cells may come from the graft donor. Each CDR3 is given with its conserved first and last residue. A D gene is named only where the DNA matches it firmly. Clone size is not always given. Where it is, it says once, few, many or a class for expanded clones.

>TRBV3-1|few|TRBD2|TRBJ2-4
CASSQGLAGGHQLYF
TGTGCCAGCAGCCAAGGACTAGCGGGGGGCCATCAATTGTACTTC
>TRBV11-2|few|TRBD2|TRBJ2-1
CASSLSRLAGGSEQFF
TGTGCCAGCAGCTTATCTCGACTAGCGGGGGGGAGTGAGCAGTTCTTC
>TRBV12-3/TRBV12-4|few|NA|TRBJ2-2
CASSSGIGELFF
TGTGCCAGCAGTTCGGGGATCGGGGAGCTGTTTTTT
>TRBV12-3/TRBV12-4|few|TRBD2|TRBJ2-2
CASSSGLAGAYTGELFF
TGTGCCAGCAGTTCGGGACTAGCGGGGGCCTACACCGGGGAGCTGTTTTTT
>TRBV28|once|TRBD1|TRBJ1-1
CASSKDRGLALRAEAFF
TGTGCCAGCAGTAAAGACAGGGGGCTTGCTCTGCGGGCCGAAGCTTTCTTT
>TRBV5-5|few|NA|TRBJ2-1
CASSPSIGASSYNEQFF
TGTGCCAGCAGCCCCAGTATAGGGGCATCCTCCTACAATGAGCAGTTCTTC
>TRBV10-3|few|NA|TRBJ1-4
CAISGGTLEEKLFF
TGTGCCATCAGTGGAGGGACCTTAGAGGAAAAACTGTTTTTT
>TRBV11-2|few|TRBD1|TRBJ2-4
CASSLVKTGEVAKNIQYF
TGTGCCAGCAGCTTAGTCAAGACAGGGGAGGTAGCCAAAAACATTCAGTACTTC
>TRBV7-8|few|TRBD2|TRBJ2-3
CASSFREESTDTQYF
TGTGCCAGCAGCTTCCGGGAGGAAAGCACAGATACGCAGTATTTT
>TRBV20-1|NA|NA|TRBJ2-5
CSVQEQETQYF
TGCAGTGTACAGGAGCAAGAGACCCAGTACTTC
>TRBV5-1|NA|TRBD2|TRBJ2-5
CASGREDRETQYF
TGCGCCAGTGGGAGGGAGGATCGAGAGACCCAGTACTTC
>TRBV7-8|NA|TRBD1|TRBJ2-2
CATDQSWTGTVNTGELFF
TGTGCCACGGACCAATCGTGGACCGGGACAGTGAACACCGGGGAGCTGTTTTTT
>TRBV3-1|few|TRBD2|TRBJ2-1
CASSWTSGGASAEQFF
TGTGCCAGCAGCTGGACTAGCGGGGGGGCCTCGGCCGAGCAGTTCTTC
>TRBV10-2|many|NA|TRBJ1-5
CASSLGKQGAYSNQPQHF
TGCGCCAGCAGTTTGGGGAAACAGGGCGCCTATAGCAATCAGCCCCAGCATTTT
>TRBV6-5|few|NA|TRBJ2-7
CASSTFRGPSYEQYF
TGTGCCAGCAGTACTTTTAGGGGCCCCTCCTACGAGCAGTACTTC
>TRBV7-6|NA|NA|TRBJ2-7
CASSLDSGQGISEQYF
TGTGCCAGCAGCTTAGACTCGGGGCAGGGTATTTCCGAGCAGTACTTC
>TRBV3-1|NA|TRBD1|TRBJ1-1
CASSPQGSTEAFF
TGTGCCAGCAGCCCACAGGGGAGCACTGAAGCTTTCTTT
>TRBV5-5|few|NA|TRBJ2-1
CASSVTTDYNEQFF
TGTGCCAGCAGCGTGACGACTGACTACAATGAGCAGTTCTTC
>TRBV5-1|NA|TRBD1|TRBJ2-7
CASSLVSGTGGREQYF
TGCGCCAGCAGCTTGGTTTCAGGGACAGGGGGGCGCGAGCAGTACTTC
>TRBV13|NA|NA|TRBJ2-1
CASSLWSYNEQFF
TGTGCCAGCAGCTTATGGAGCTACAATGAGCAGTTCTTC
>TRBV5-1|few|TRBD1|TRBJ2-2
CASSGDSSAGELFF
TGCGCCAGCAGCGGGGACAGTTCGGCCGGGGAGCTGTTTTTT
>TRBV12-3/TRBV12-4|many|NA|TRBJ2-7
CASSGRPNEQYF
TGTGCCAGCAGTGGACGGCCCAACGAGCAGTACTTC
>TRBV7-2|few|NA|TRBJ2-7
CASSLVGPYYEQYF
TGTGCCAGCAGCTTAGTGGGGCCTTACTACGAGCAGTACTTC
>TRBV20-1|few|NA|TRBJ1-2
CSASLAGDYYGYTF
TGCAGTGCTAGTTTGGCAGGGGACTACTATGGCTACACCTTC
>TRBV27|few|NA|TRBJ2-3
CASSSLTPIEEGPMDTQYF
TGTGCCAGCAGTTCCCTTACCCCCATTGAAGAAGGGCCCATGGATACGCAGTATTTT
>TRBV29-1|NA|NA|TRBJ2-7
CSVPGLNSYEQYF
TGCAGCGTCCCGGGACTTAACTCCTACGAGCAGTACTTC